The 18 T cell receptor beta chains in this list originate from one sample, sequenced in a study of Graves' ophthalmopathy and Graves' hyperthyroidism. The TCR beta CDR3 regions underwent amplification from RNA transcripts. First-round RT-PCR employed HTBI primers, with a second-round multiplex PCR after it. TCRdb itself ran the multiplex PCR reads through MiXCR, one entry per CDR3 protein. Of about 220,000 distinct CDR3 sequences in the sample, 20% to 25% were seen once. What was sequenced was peripheral blood. The receptors derive from a woman between 45 and 65 years old with Graves' ophthalmopathy.

This sequence joins TRBV12-3 or TRBV12-4 and TRBJ1-1; D gene uncertain. Trimming pared 9 bases from V and 1 base from J, leaving 21 bases between. This CDR3 is built from 16 residues. In DNA form, the CDR3 reads TGTGCCAGTCGCTCACCCAGTTTTGGCGAGAACACTGAAGCTTTCTTT. It codes for CASRSPSFGENTEAFF.

This clonotype was picked up many times. The chain employs TRBV12-3 or TRBV12-4 and TRBJ2-7; 11 nucleotides line up with TRBD2. The CDR3 has 14 amino acids. Trimming cost V 8 bases and J 0 bases; bases outside gene matches: 3. CDR3 bases: TGTGCCAGCCGGACTAGCGGGCACTCCTACGAGCAGTACTTC. Translating it yields CASRTSGHSYEQYF.

The rearrangement links TRBV11-2 to TRBJ2-7, with D perhaps TRBD2 (5 bases). The CDR3 runs 18 residues. V was pared by 5 bases and J by 3 bases, with 26 bases between. Germline V lookup: CDR1 SGHAT, CDR2 FQNNGV. The CDR3 is CASSNRAVGFAGRYEQYF. Here the CDR3 DNA reads TGTGCCAGCAGCAACCGGGCTGTTGGATTCGCGGGTCGCTACGAGCAGTACTTC.

The V and J genes are TRBV7-2 and TRBJ2-7; D is possibly TRBD1 or TRBD2 (5 bases each). V shed 5 bases and J shed 7 bases, with 21 bases lying between them. Looked up from germline, CDR1 is SGHTA and CDR2 is FQGNSA. The CDR3 covers 15 residues. In DNA, the CDR3 is TGTGCCAGCAGCCCCCAACCGGGACCGTCTGTTGAGCAGTACTTC. Protein product: CASSPQPGPSVEQYF.

The V and J genes are TRBV19 and TRBJ1-5; D unclear. Germline V lookup: CDR1 LNHDA, CDR2 SQIVND (reference sequence). The CDR3 covers 14 residues. The V end lost 3 bases, the J end lost 6 bases, and 12 bases lay between the germline ends. DNA of the CDR3: TGTGCCAGTAGTATCTCAAGGGTAAGTCAGCCCCAGCATTTT. Translated, it gives CASSISRVSQPQHF.

This clonotype was detected ten times or more. The chain is built from TRBV4-1 and TRBJ1-1, with D maybe TRBD1 (6 bases). The CDR3 extends over 13 amino acids. Trimming removed 4 bases at V and 4 bases at J, with 10 bases between. Germline-derived CDR1 and CDR2 are MGHRA and YSYEKL. The CDR3 sequence is CASSLPDSTEAFF. The DNA for the CDR3 is TGCGCCAGCAGCCTACCGGACAGCACTGAAGCTTTCTTT.

This clonotype was recorded a few times. The chain carries TRBV4-2 and TRBJ1-1; possibly TRBD1 for D (6 bases). CDR3 length: 14 amino acids. V was trimmed by 4 bases and J by 7 bases, leaving 16 bases between them. Germline CDR1 and CDR2: LGHNA and YNFKEQ. For the CDR3, the DNA is TGTGCCAGCAGCCCGGGGGGCACTAGTCGTGAAGCTTTCTTT. The encoded protein is CASSPGGTSREAFF.

Many counts were recorded for this clonotype. This chain joins TRBV5-5 and TRBJ2-2, with 8 bases matching TRBD1. The V segment lost 1 base and the J segment 9 bases; nucleotides outside the gene matches: 8. Looked up from germline, CDR1 is SGHKS and CDR2 is YYEKEE (reference sequence). The length of the CDR3 is 15 residues. CDR3 DNA: TGTGCCAGCAGCTTGATCCCAGGGGGCTCCAGGGAGCTGTTTTTT. It codes for CASSLIPGGSRELFF.

Ten or more counts support this clonotype. This chain joins TRBV13 and TRBJ2-5; possible D gene TRBD2, 6 bases. V was trimmed by 1 base and J by 5 bases, leaving 11 bases between them. The CDR3 is 14 amino acids. Germline V gene data show CDR1 as PRHDT and CDR2 as FYEKMQ (reference sequence). CDR3 in amino acids: CASSLVGGGETQYF. CDR3 nucleotides: TGTGCCAGCAGCTTAGTCGGGGGAGGCGAGACCCAGTACTTC.

This clonotype came up a few times. The chain has TRBV19 and TRBJ2-2; 11 nucleotides line up with TRBD1. This CDR3 is 15 amino acids long. The germline V gene encodes CDR1 LNHDA and CDR2 SQIVND (reference sequence). V lost 6 bases to trimming and J lost 4 bases; unmatched junction nucleotides: 4. The CDR3 region has the DNA TGTGCCAGTAGGGGGACAGGGGGGACCACCGGGGAGCTGTTTTTT. This gives the protein CASRGTGGTTGELFF.

The J gene is TRBJ1-1, the V gene TRBV12-3 or TRBV12-4; 7 nucleotides match TRBD1. V shed 5 bases, J shed 11 bases, and the junction held 17 bases outside the gene matches. The CDR3 has 15 amino acids. CDR3 sequence (DNA): TGTGCCAGCAGTAGAATCGGACAGGAGGGTGGTGGGGCTTTCTTT. It yields the protein CASSRIGQEGGGAFF.

CDR3: CASSLAAAGVYNEQFF. The CDR3, as DNA: TGTGCCAGCAGCTTAGCGGCGGCGGGAGTGTACAATGAGCAGTTCTTC. The V gene is TRBV7-2, the J gene TRBJ2-1; 7 positions match TRBD2. Germline assignment: CDR1 SGHTA and CDR2 FQGNSA. Germline trimming cut 0 bases from V and 4 bases from J; bases unmatched to any gene: 6. This CDR3 region has 16 residues.

This clonotype was seen at least ten times. This rearrangement joins TRBV12-3 or TRBV12-4 to TRBJ1-5, with 8 bases matching TRBD1. V gave up 5 bases and J gave up 5 bases; unmatched junction bases: 5. The CDR3 runs to 14 residues. The CDR3 spells CASSPRTGYQPQHF. CDR3 in DNA: TGTGCCAGCAGTCCCAGGACAGGGTATCAGCCCCAGCATTTT.

V and J are TRBV28 and TRBJ2-5; D remains unclear. Between the trimmed V and J ends, which lost 8 bases and 7 bases, there was a span of 11 bases. The CDR3 has 11 amino acids. Germline CDR1 reads MDHEN; CDR2 reads SYDVKM. CDR3 sequence reads: CASRQSGTQYF. CDR3 nucleotides: TGTGCCAGCCGTCAGAGTGGGACCCAGTACTTC.

There are many counts of this clonotype. The chain uses TRBV4-1 and TRBJ2-7; 7 nucleotides align to TRBD2. Germline V gene data show CDR1 as MGHRA and CDR2 as YSYEKL. The ends lost 0 bases at V and 3 bases at J; junction bases unmatched: 8. CDR3 length: 16 amino acids. This chain's CDR3 is CASSQDTTSAFYEQYF. The CDR3 nucleotides read TGCGCCAGCAGCCAAGATACAACTAGCGCATTCTACGAGCAGTACTTC.

The chain couples TRBV20-1 to TRBJ2-7; 11 positions agree with TRBD1. CDR1 is DFQATT, CDR2 SNEGSKA, per germline (reference sequence). The CDR3 has 14 amino acids. J was trimmed by 2 bases and V by 6 bases; bases with no gene match: 6. DNA for the CDR3: TGCAGTGCCGGCCCGGGACAGGGGGCCTACGAGCAGTACTTC. This codes for CSAGPGQGAYEQYF.

At least ten counts were recorded for this clonotype. V is TRBV13 and J is TRBJ2-7, with 9 bases lining up with TRBD2. Germline CDR1 reads PRHDT; CDR2 reads FYEKMQ (reference sequence). Trimming at V came to 5 bases and at J to 3 bases, leaving 8 bases not matched to a gene. CDR3 size: 15 residues. CDR3 coding DNA: TGTGCCAGCAGCCCCACTGGTAGCGGGAGCTACGAGCAGTACTTC. Its translation is CASSPTGSGSYEQYF.

At least ten counts were recorded for this clonotype. The rearrangement links TRBV10-3 to TRBJ2-5; D ambiguous. The V gene's germline CDR1 is ENHRY and CDR2 SYGVKD. The CDR3 runs to 13 residues. Trimming took 3 bases from V and 4 from J, leaving 9 bases between them. CDR3 sequence (DNA): TGTGCCATCAGTGATGGCTACGGAGAGACCCAGTACTTC. This gives the protein CAISDGYGETQYF.